The source of this T cell receptor beta chain is a study of patients and donors after allogeneic stem cell transplantation. TCRdb used MiXCR to reprocess the RT-PCR reads, holding one entry per CDR3 protein. The data contain about 96,000 distinct CDR3 sequences, around 48% of them singletons. After removal of 3 bases from V and 4 bases from J, the junction contained 8 bases not matched to a gene. Per the germline V gene, CDR1 is DFQATT and CDR2 is SNEGSKA (reference sequence). The CDR3 has 15 amino acids. This clonotype showed up just a few times. J is TRBJ1-4 and V is TRBV20-1, with TRBD1 identical over 7 bases. The sample consisted of blood, either unsorted or a sorted T cell fraction (not recorded which). The TCR sequence derives from a human donor who was either an allogeneic HSCT recipient or a stem cell or donor lymphocyte infusion donor (not recorded which). It is not recorded whose cells these are; they may come from a transplant donor. The CDR3 is CSARRGGQLNEKLFF. CDR3 nucleotide sequence: TGCAGTGCTAGGAGGGGGGGACAGCTTAATGAAAAACTGTTTTTT.